A selection of T cell receptor beta chains follows, all from one sample in a study of patients and donors after allogeneic stem cell transplantation. Using its own MiXCR run on the RT-PCR reads, TCRdb lists one record per CDR3 protein. This repertoire shows about a million distinct CDR3 sequences, about 20% found once; its top ten account for 5.5% to 6.5%. The material sequenced was blood, either unsorted or a sorted T cell fraction (not recorded which). These receptors were obtained from a human donor who was either an allogeneic HSCT recipient or a stem cell or donor lymphocyte infusion donor (not recorded which). It is not recorded whose cells these are; they may come from a transplant donor. Each CDR3 is given with its conserved first and last residue. Fields, in order: clone size, V gene, J gene, D gene, CDR3 protein, CDR3 DNA. A D gene is named only where the DNA matches it firmly. Clone size is shown for a subset of rows, as once, few, many or a class of expanded clone.

few	TRBV29-1	TRBJ2-2	NA	CSGDSFLTGELFF	TGCAGCGGGGACTCCTTCTTGACCGGGGAGCTGTTTTTT
few	TRBV9	TRBJ2-3	NA	CASSLTNIGTDTQYF	TGTGCCAGCAGCCTTACAAATATCGGGACAGATACGCAGTATTTT
few	TRBV24-1	TRBJ2-2	TRBD2	CATSEEYSGLAGNTGELFF	TGTGCCACCAGTGAGGAGTATTCGGGACTAGCGGGGAACACCGGGGAGCTGTTTTTT
NA	TRBV12-3/TRBV12-4	TRBJ1-6	TRBD1	CASSPPGRDSSPLHF	TGTGCCAGCAGTCCCCCGGGGAGGGACAGTTCACCCCTCCACTTT
many	TRBV6-2/TRBV6-3	TRBJ2-2	NA	CASRLNTGELFF	TGTGCCAGCAGGCTGAACACCGGGGAGCTGTTTTTT
NA	TRBV27	TRBJ2-3	NA	CASTPQGGDTQYF	TGTGCCAGCACTCCCCAAGGGGGGGATACGCAGTATTTT
many	TRBV29-1	TRBJ2-7	NA	CSVRLRVTNLRYEQYF	TGCAGCGTACGGCTCAGGGTCACCAACTTGAGGTACGAGCAGTACTTC
NA	TRBV5-6	TRBJ2-1	TRBD2	CASSPRHTSGRASNNEQFF	TGTGCCAGCAGTCCTCGACACACTAGCGGGCGGGCATCTAACAATGAGCAGTTCTTC
NA	TRBV29-1	TRBJ1-1	NA	CSVTGGTTEAFF	TGCAGCGTAACCGGGGGGACCACTGAAGCTTTCTTT
NA	TRBV7-9	TRBJ2-7	NA	CASSLDGSQGEQYF	TGTGCCAGCAGCTTAGATGGCAGCCAGGGCGAGCAGTACTTC
NA	TRBV5-1	TRBJ2-1	TRBD1	CASSPPGQGRDEQFF	TGCGCCAGCAGCCCGCCAGGACAGGGACGGGATGAGCAGTTCTTC
NA	TRBV10-3	TRBJ2-7	TRBD2	CAISSGSGYEQYF	TGTGCCATCTCTAGCGGGAGTGGCTACGAGCAGTACTTC
NA	TRBV27	TRBJ2-5	NA	CASSLSKAATQYF	TGTGCCAGCAGTTTATCGAAGGCTGCGACCCAGTACTTC
once	TRBV30	TRBJ1-6	NA	CAWSIRRDNSPLHF	TGTGCCTGGAGTATCCGCAGAGATAATTCACCCCTCCACTTT
NA	TRBV4-1	TRBJ2-4	NA	CASSQDPGLAKNIQYF	TGCGCCAGCAGCCAGGACCCCGGGTTAGCCAAAAACATTCAGTACTTC
few	TRBV12-3/TRBV12-4	TRBJ2-4	NA	CASSFLGFGNIQYF	TGTGCCAGCAGTTTCTTAGGGTTTGGAAACATTCAGTACTTC
NA	TRBV28	TRBJ2-1	TRBD1	CASSETGGSYNEQFF	TGTGCCAGCAGTGAGACAGGGGGATCCTACAATGAGCAGTTCTTC
few	TRBV9	TRBJ2-3	TRBD1	CASSSYLTGADTQYF	TGTGCCAGCAGCTCTTACCTAACAGGGGCAGATACGCAGTATTTT
few	TRBV30	TRBJ1-1	NA	CAWISGRGMNTEAFF	TGTGCCTGGATCTCTGGCAGGGGCATGAACACTGAAGCTTTCTTT
few	TRBV4-1	TRBJ1-1	NA	CASSQPPRAGITEAFF	TGCGCCAGCAGCCAACCTCCTCGGGCAGGGATCACTGAAGCTTTCTTT
NA	TRBV4-3	TRBJ2-3	NA	CASSQDRLGTDTQYF	TGCGCCAGCAGCCAAGATAGGTTGGGCACAGATACGCAGTATTTT
NA	TRBV12-3/TRBV12-4	TRBJ2-1	NA	CASSLFRANNEQFF	TGTGCCAGCAGTTTATTCCGGGCGAACAATGAGCAGTTCTTC
NA	TRBV6-4	TRBJ2-3	NA	CASSEGHSTDTQYF	TGTGCCAGCAGTGAGGGACATAGCACAGATACGCAGTATTTT
NA	TRBV6-1	TRBJ2-1	NA	CASRLGTLISNEQFF	TGTGCCAGCCGACTCGGGACTCTTATCTCCAATGAGCAGTTCTTC
few	TRBV20-1	TRBJ1-2	NA	CSATGARIYGYTF	TGCAGTGCTACGGGGGCGAGGATCTATGGCTACACCTTC
few	TRBV7-2	TRBJ2-7	TRBD1	CASRSGTGASYEQYF	TGTGCCAGCAGGTCCGGGACAGGGGCCTCCTACGAGCAGTACTTC
NA	TRBV7-9	TRBJ2-1	TRBD2	CASSLFAGRGNEQFF	TGTGCCAGCAGCTTATTTGCAGGGAGGGGCAATGAGCAGTTCTTC
NA	TRBV24-1	TRBJ2-3	TRBD2	CATSDGTSEFPTDTQYF	TGTGCCACCAGTGACGGGACTAGCGAGTTTCCGACAGATACGCAGTATTTT
few	TRBV20-1	TRBJ1-6	NA	CSASGDYNSPLHF	TGCAGTGCTAGCGGGGATTATAATTCACCCCTCCACTTT
few	TRBV7-8	TRBJ2-2	TRBD2	CASSLLAGGNTGELFF	TGTGCCAGCAGCTTACTAGCGGGGGGGAACACCGGGGAGCTGTTTTTT
NA	TRBV18	TRBJ2-7	TRBD1	CASSPLGQEYEQYF	TGTGCCAGCTCACCTCTGGGACAGGAATACGAGCAGTACTTC
NA	TRBV6-1	TRBJ2-5	TRBD2	CASRLAGVGETQYF	TGTGCCAGCAGATTAGCGGGGGTGGGAGAGACCCAGTACTTC
NA	TRBV7-2	TRBJ2-4	TRBD2	CASTGGGVNIQYF	TGTGCCAGCACGGGGGGTGGGGTAAACATTCAGTACTTC
few	TRBV12-5	TRBJ2-5	TRBD1	CASGLAQGGQGAETQYF	TGTGCTAGTGGTTTGGCCCAAGGGGGGCAGGGGGCCGAGACCCAGTACTTC
many	TRBV12-3/TRBV12-4	TRBJ2-3	NA	CASSPGTSPSTDTQYF	TGTGCCAGCAGTCCGGGGACAAGCCCTAGCACAGATACGCAGTATTTT
NA	TRBV6-1	TRBJ2-5	NA	CASSPAGGQETQYF	TGTGCCAGCAGTCCAGCGGGCGGGCAAGAGACCCAGTACTTC
few	TRBV10-3	TRBJ2-6	NA	CAIRGAELGANVLTF	TGTGCCATCAGGGGAGCCGAGCTTGGGGCCAACGTCCTGACTTTC
many	TRBV5-1	TRBJ2-1	TRBD2	CASRRLAGARNEQFF	TGCGCCAGCAGAAGACTAGCGGGAGCTAGGAATGAGCAGTTCTTC
NA	TRBV7-2	TRBJ2-7	NA	CASRPKWTVAYEQYF	TGTGCCAGCAGGCCAAAGTGGACGGTAGCCTACGAGCAGTACTTC
many	TRBV6-2/TRBV6-3	TRBJ2-3	NA	CASGIATVTDTQYF	TGTGCCAGCGGGATAGCGACCGTCACAGATACGCAGTATTTT
few	TRBV4-2	TRBJ2-6	TRBD1	CASSQTGQNSGANVLTF	TGTGCCAGCAGCCAAACGGGACAGAACTCTGGGGCCAACGTCCTGACTTTC
NA	TRBV27	TRBJ1-4	NA	CASSLYRGVDDEKLFF	TGTGCCAGCAGTTTATATCGGGGGGTGGATGATGAAAAACTGTTTTTT
few	TRBV27	TRBJ1-6	NA	CASSRLRQVYNSPLHF	TGTGCCAGCAGTCGCCTACGACAGGTTTATAATTCACCCCTCCACTTT
few	TRBV29-1	TRBJ2-1	TRBD2	CSVDPGLAGGLGYNEQFF	TGCAGCGTTGATCCGGGACTAGCGGGAGGGCTGGGGTACAATGAGCAGTTCTTC
few	TRBV20-1	TRBJ1-2	NA	CSASPPRGGLYGYTF	TGCAGTGCTAGTCCCCCCCGGGGTGGGCTCTATGGCTACACCTTC
few	TRBV5-1	TRBJ2-7	TRBD1	CASSKSTGGTSYEQYF	TGCGCCAGCAGCAAAAGTACAGGGGGCACTTCCTACGAGCAGTACTTC
NA	TRBV6-4	TRBJ2-1	TRBD2	CASSVLAGGTYNEQFF	TGTGCCAGCAGTGTTCTTGCGGGAGGAACCTACAATGAGCAGTTCTTC
many	TRBV3-1	TRBJ2-1	NA	CASSQVDYNEQFF	TGTGCCAGCAGCCAGGTGGATTACAATGAGCAGTTCTTC
few	TRBV29-1	TRBJ1-1	NA	CSVERRGTEAFF	TGCAGCGTTGAGAGGCGGGGCACTGAAGCTTTCTTT
NA	TRBV5-5	TRBJ1-6	TRBD1	CASDRDRGSPLHF	TGTGCCAGCGACAGAGACAGGGGCTCACCCCTCCACTTT
few	TRBV7-2	TRBJ1-4	NA	CASSLVPFRVANEKLFF	TGTGCCAGCAGCTTAGTTCCGTTCAGGGTGGCTAATGAAAAACTGTTTTTT
few	TRBV21-1	TRBJ2-3	NA	CASSGLGGPSTDTQYF	TGTGCCAGCAGCGGGCTCGGGGGGCCGAGCACAGATACGCAGTATTTT
few	TRBV9	TRBJ2-2	TRBD1	CASSVGQGAAGELFF	TGTGCCAGCAGCGTAGGACAGGGGGCTGCCGGGGAGCTGTTTTTT
NA	TRBV18	TRBJ2-7	TRBD1	CASSPWTGDTYEQYF	TGTGCCAGCTCACCCTGGACAGGGGATACCTACGAGCAGTACTTC